These T cell receptor beta chains were read from a single sample in a study of T cell responses to AZD1222 COVID-19 vaccine. Sequencing was performed with immunoSEQ multiplex PCR; in TCRdb, only in-frame clones are kept and a portion is missing. The sample lists 90,000 to 130,000 clones; 92% were seen once. Sequenced here: peripheral blood, sampled on day 0 of AZD1222 vaccination. The source is an adult in good health. Both conserved end residues are part of each CDR3. Fields, in order: V gene, D gene, CDR3 length, J gene, clone size, CDR3 protein, CDR3 DNA. A D gene is named only where the DNA matches it firmly. A clone size is listed for some rows: how often the clone was seen (once, few, many), or a class if it is expanded.

V gene: TRBV6-5
D gene: -
CDR3 length: 15
J gene: TRBJ1-5
clone size: -
CDR3 protein: CASSSRALRGQPQHF
CDR3 DNA: TGTGCCAGCAGTTCCCGGGCCCTACGGGGTCAGCCCCAGCATTTT

V gene: TRBV29-1
D gene: -
CDR3 length: 15
J gene: TRBJ2-5
clone size: -
CDR3 protein: CSVEDAAAYQETQYF
CDR3 DNA: TGCAGCGTTGAAGACGCGGCAGCGTACCAAGAGACCCAGTACTTC

V gene: TRBV11-2
D gene: -
CDR3 length: 16
J gene: TRBJ2-3
clone size: -
CDR3 protein: CASSSRTTSFTDTQYF
CDR3 DNA: TGTGCCAGCAGCTCAAGGACTACAAGCTTCACAGATACGCAGTATTTT

V gene: TRBV6-4
D gene: -
CDR3 length: 14
J gene: TRBJ1-1
clone size: -
CDR3 protein: CASSDRGDRTEAFF
CDR3 DNA: TGTGCCAGCAGTGACAGGGGGGATAGAACTGAAGCTTTCTTT

V gene: TRBV12-3/TRBV12-4
D gene: TRBD1
CDR3 length: 13
J gene: TRBJ2-2
clone size: -
CDR3 protein: CAGRGPDTGELFF
CDR3 DNA: TGTGCCGGCAGGGGGCCGGACACCGGGGAGCTGTTTTTT

V gene: TRBV6-4
D gene: TRBD1
CDR3 length: 15
J gene: TRBJ2-2
clone size: -
CDR3 protein: CASSPGTANTGELFF
CDR3 DNA: TGTGCCAGCAGTCCCGGGACAGCGAACACCGGGGAGCTGTTTTTT

V gene: TRBV25-1
D gene: TRBD1
CDR3 length: 15
J gene: TRBJ2-5
clone size: -
CDR3 protein: CASSPGQGDQETQYF
CDR3 DNA: TGTGCCAGCAGTCCGGGACAGGGGGATCAAGAGACCCAGTACTTC

V gene: TRBV7-9
D gene: TRBD1
CDR3 length: 15
J gene: TRBJ1-4
clone size: -
CDR3 protein: CASSTRTGLNEKLFF
CDR3 DNA: TGTGCCAGCAGCACCCGGACAGGCCTTAATGAAAAACTGTTTTTT

V gene: TRBV28
D gene: -
CDR3 length: 12
J gene: TRBJ1-2
clone size: once
CDR3 protein: CASSRQAYGYTF
CDR3 DNA: TGTGCCAGCAGCCGACAGGCCTATGGCTACACCTTC

V gene: TRBV5-1
D gene: -
CDR3 length: 13
J gene: TRBJ1-1
clone size: -
CDR3 protein: CASSLGLNTEAFF
CDR3 DNA: TGCGCCAGCAGCTTGGGGCTGAACACTGAAGCTTTCTTT

V gene: TRBV5-4
D gene: TRBD2
CDR3 length: 15
J gene: TRBJ2-1
clone size: few
CDR3 protein: CASSLVAGGGNEQFF
CDR3 DNA: TGTGCCAGCAGCTTGGTAGCGGGGGGTGGCAATGAGCAGTTCTTC

V gene: TRBV7-9
D gene: TRBD1
CDR3 length: 14
J gene: TRBJ1-2
clone size: -
CDR3 protein: CASSFQGDNYGYTF
CDR3 DNA: TGTGCCAGCAGCTTCCAGGGGGATAACTATGGCTACACCTTC

V gene: TRBV5-1
D gene: -
CDR3 length: 14
J gene: TRBJ2-5
clone size: -
CDR3 protein: CASSFTAQQETQYF
CDR3 DNA: TGCGCCAGCAGCTTTACGGCCCAGCAAGAGACCCAGTACTTC

V gene: TRBV13
D gene: TRBD1
CDR3 length: 11
J gene: TRBJ1-1
clone size: -
CDR3 protein: CASSSRGEAFF
CDR3 DNA: TGTGCCAGCAGCTCCAGGGGGGAAGCTTTCTTT

V gene: TRBV15
D gene: TRBD1
CDR3 length: 14
J gene: TRBJ1-3
clone size: once
CDR3 protein: CATSRDRGVNTIYF
CDR3 DNA: TGTGCCACCAGCAGAGACAGGGGGGTAAACACCATATATTTT

V gene: TRBV19
D gene: -
CDR3 length: 13
J gene: TRBJ2-7
clone size: -
CDR3 protein: CASSIGLAGEQYF
CDR3 DNA: TGTGCCAGTAGTATCGGCCTAGCCGGAGAGCAGTACTTC

V gene: TRBV27
D gene: -
CDR3 length: 13
J gene: TRBJ1-1
clone size: -
CDR3 protein: CASSPRQNTEAFF
CDR3 DNA: TGTGCCAGCAGCCCCCGACAGAACACTGAAGCTTTCTTT

V gene: TRBV11-2
D gene: -
CDR3 length: 16
J gene: TRBJ2-2
clone size: -
CDR3 protein: CASSLLRGLPTGELFF
CDR3 DNA: TGTGCCAGCAGCCTATTACGGGGGTTACCCACCGGGGAGCTGTTTTTT

V gene: TRBV19
D gene: TRBD1
CDR3 length: 14
J gene: TRBJ1-2
clone size: -
CDR3 protein: CASSRRDSNYGYTF
CDR3 DNA: TGTGCCAGTAGTAGAAGGGACAGCAACTATGGCTACACCTTC

V gene: TRBV5-1
D gene: -
CDR3 length: 15
J gene: TRBJ2-1
clone size: -
CDR3 protein: CASSLAVGGYNEQFF
CDR3 DNA: TGCGCCAGCAGCTTGGCCGTGGGGGGTTACAATGAGCAGTTCTTC

V gene: TRBV13
D gene: -
CDR3 length: 14
J gene: TRBJ1-1
clone size: -
CDR3 protein: CASSRPGRDTEAFF
CDR3 DNA: TGTGCCAGCAGCCGTCCGGGCAGGGACACTGAAGCTTTCTTT

V gene: TRBV6-5
D gene: -
CDR3 length: 15
J gene: TRBJ1-4
clone size: -
CDR3 protein: CASSYSQPGPVGLFF
CDR3 DNA: TGTGCCAGCAGTTACTCGCAACCGGGACCTGTAGGGCTGTTTTTT

V gene: TRBV11-3
D gene: TRBD2
CDR3 length: 15
J gene: TRBJ2-1
clone size: -
CDR3 protein: CASSLKRGAQREQFF
CDR3 DNA: TGTGCCAGCAGCTTAAAGCGGGGGGCCCAGAGGGAGCAGTTCTTC

V gene: TRBV30
D gene: -
CDR3 length: 13
J gene: TRBJ1-1
clone size: -
CDR3 protein: CAWSVEGYTEAFF
CDR3 DNA: TGTGCCTGGAGTGTAGAAGGGTACACTGAAGCTTTCTTT

V gene: TRBV24-1
D gene: -
CDR3 length: 13
J gene: TRBJ1-2
clone size: -
CDR3 protein: CATSDRRGNGYTF
CDR3 DNA: TGTGCCACCAGTGATCGCAGGGGCAATGGCTACACCTTC

V gene: TRBV5-1
D gene: -
CDR3 length: 13
J gene: TRBJ2-7
clone size: -
CDR3 protein: CASSLDGAYEQYF
CDR3 DNA: TGCGCCAGCAGCCTCGACGGAGCCTACGAGCAGTACTTC

V gene: TRBV14
D gene: TRBD2
CDR3 length: 14
J gene: TRBJ2-7
clone size: -
CDR3 protein: CASSPLSGGYEQYF
CDR3 DNA: TGTGCCAGCAGCCCCCTCAGCGGGGGTTACGAGCAGTACTTC

V gene: TRBV30
D gene: -
CDR3 length: 14
J gene: TRBJ1-6
clone size: -
CDR3 protein: CAWSIGGPNSPLHF
CDR3 DNA: TGTGCCTGGAGTATAGGAGGGCCGAATTCACCCCTCCACTTT

V gene: TRBV7-2
D gene: TRBD2
CDR3 length: 16
J gene: TRBJ2-7
clone size: few
CDR3 protein: CASSFTGLAGLYEQYF
CDR3 DNA: TGTGCCAGCAGCTTTACAGGACTAGCGGGATTATACGAGCAGTACTTC

V gene: TRBV19
D gene: -
CDR3 length: 12
J gene: TRBJ1-1
clone size: -
CDR3 protein: CASSSMNTEAFF
CDR3 DNA: TGTGCCAGTAGTAGCATGAACACTGAAGCTTTCTTT

V gene: TRBV28
D gene: -
CDR3 length: 15
J gene: TRBJ1-6
clone size: -
CDR3 protein: CASSLSGLSNSPLHF
CDR3 DNA: TGTGCCAGCAGTTTGAGTGGCTTATCGAATTCACCCCTCCACTTT

V gene: TRBV28
D gene: TRBD1
CDR3 length: 19
J gene: TRBJ1-5
clone size: -
CDR3 protein: CASSSPRLKDRGGNQPQHF
CDR3 DNA: TGTGCCAGCAGTTCGCCGAGACTAAAGGACAGGGGTGGCAATCAGCCCCAGCATTTT

V gene: TRBV24-1
D gene: -
CDR3 length: 14
J gene: TRBJ2-3
clone size: -
CDR3 protein: CATSPSQNPNTQYF
CDR3 DNA: TGTGCCACCAGTCCCAGCCAAAACCCGAATACGCAGTATTTT

V gene: TRBV14
D gene: -
CDR3 length: 14
J gene: TRBJ1-2
clone size: -
CDR3 protein: CASSQYGMDYGYTF
CDR3 DNA: TGTGCCAGCAGCCAATACGGAATGGACTATGGCTACACCTTC

V gene: TRBV29-1
D gene: TRBD1
CDR3 length: 13
J gene: TRBJ1-2
clone size: -
CDR3 protein: CSVDWTGVGGYTF
CDR3 DNA: TGCAGCGTCGATTGGACAGGGGTAGGTGGCTACACCTTC

V gene: TRBV27
D gene: TRBD1
CDR3 length: 16
J gene: TRBJ1-5
clone size: -
CDR3 protein: CASSPLQGRRGQPQHF
CDR3 DNA: TGTGCCAGCAGTCCGTTACAGGGGCGACGCGGACAGCCCCAGCATTTT

V gene: TRBV27
D gene: -
CDR3 length: 16
J gene: TRBJ1-6
clone size: -
CDR3 protein: CASCGGGSPYNSPLHF
CDR3 DNA: TGTGCCAGCTGTGGGGGGGGGAGTCCCTATAATTCACCCCTCCACTTT